This TCR beta chain was sequenced for a study of CD8 T cells in ankylosing spondylitis. Study results and caveats: One TCR beta motif, made up of about 8 highly homologous variants, appeared characteristic of ankylosing spondylitis blood.

The TCR beta libraries were generated through quantitative 5'-RACE incorporating molecular barcodes. TCRdb re-analysed the 5' RACE reads in MiXCR, keeping a single row per CDR3 protein. The sample yields 200,000 or so distinct CDR3 sequences, 15% to 20% seen once. Worth noting for this clonotype: What it binds is unknown.

Source material: blood, either unsorted or a sorted T cell fraction (not recorded which). The sequence derives from a male donor aged 10-30 years with ankylosing spondylitis or in good health (not recorded which).

The CDR3 here is CSAGLIYEQYF. The CDR3, as DNA: TGCAGCGCGGGACTGATCTACGAGCAGTACTTC. This sequence joins TRBV29-1 and TRBJ2-7; a possible D gene is TRBD2 (6 bases). V lost 7 bases to trimming and J lost 3 bases, with 10 bases between them. The CDR3 covers 11 residues. Per germline, CDR1 SQVTM and CDR2 ANQGSEA.